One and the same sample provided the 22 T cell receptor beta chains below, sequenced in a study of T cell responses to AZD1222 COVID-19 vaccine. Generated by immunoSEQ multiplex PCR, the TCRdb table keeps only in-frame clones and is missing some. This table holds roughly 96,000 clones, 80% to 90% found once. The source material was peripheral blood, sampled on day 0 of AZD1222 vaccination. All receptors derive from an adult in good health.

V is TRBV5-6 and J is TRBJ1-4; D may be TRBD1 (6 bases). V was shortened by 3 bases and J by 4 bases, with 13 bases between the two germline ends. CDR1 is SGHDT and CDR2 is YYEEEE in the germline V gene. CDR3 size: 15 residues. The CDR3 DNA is TGTGCCAGCAGCTCATCCGACAGGCTTAATGAAAAACTGTTTTTT. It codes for CASSSSDRLNEKLFF.

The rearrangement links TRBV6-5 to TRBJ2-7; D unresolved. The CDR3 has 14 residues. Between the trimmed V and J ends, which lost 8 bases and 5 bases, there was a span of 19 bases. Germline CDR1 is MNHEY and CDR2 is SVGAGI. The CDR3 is CASSGPTDGHEQYF. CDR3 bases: TGTGCCAGCTCAGGTCCGACTGATGGACACGAGCAGTACTTC.

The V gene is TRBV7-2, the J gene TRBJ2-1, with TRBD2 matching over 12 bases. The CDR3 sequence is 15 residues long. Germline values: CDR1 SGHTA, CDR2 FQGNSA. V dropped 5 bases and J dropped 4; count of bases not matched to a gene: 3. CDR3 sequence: CASSHLAGGYNEQFF. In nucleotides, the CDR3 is TGTGCCAGCAGCCATCTAGCGGGGGGGTACAATGAGCAGTTCTTC.

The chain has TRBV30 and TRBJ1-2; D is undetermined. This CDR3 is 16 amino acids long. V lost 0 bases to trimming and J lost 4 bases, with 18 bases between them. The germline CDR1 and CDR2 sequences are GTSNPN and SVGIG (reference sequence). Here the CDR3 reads CAWSVRQEGFGYGYTF. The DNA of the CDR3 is TGTGCCTGGAGTGTGCGGCAGGAGGGTTTTGGCTATGGCTACACCTTC.

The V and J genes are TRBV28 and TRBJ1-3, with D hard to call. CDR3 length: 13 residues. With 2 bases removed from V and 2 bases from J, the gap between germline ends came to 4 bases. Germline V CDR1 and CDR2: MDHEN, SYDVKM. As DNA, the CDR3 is TGTGCCAGCAGTTTAGGCCCTGGAAACACCATATATTTT. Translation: CASSLGPGNTIYF.

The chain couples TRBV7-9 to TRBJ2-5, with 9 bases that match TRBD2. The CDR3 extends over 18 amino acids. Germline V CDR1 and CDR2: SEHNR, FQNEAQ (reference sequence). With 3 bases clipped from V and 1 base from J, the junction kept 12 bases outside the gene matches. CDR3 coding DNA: TGTGCCAGCAGCTTTTCGATCATTAGCGGGGGCACCCAAGAGACCCAGTACTTC. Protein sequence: CASSFSIISGGTQETQYF. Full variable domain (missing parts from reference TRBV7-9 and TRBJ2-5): DTGVSQNPRHKITKRGQNVTFRCDPISEHNRLYWYRQTLGQGPEFLTYFQNEAQLEKSRLLSDRFSAERPKGSFSTLEIQRTEQGDSAMYLCASSFSIISGGTQETQYFGPGTRLLVL.

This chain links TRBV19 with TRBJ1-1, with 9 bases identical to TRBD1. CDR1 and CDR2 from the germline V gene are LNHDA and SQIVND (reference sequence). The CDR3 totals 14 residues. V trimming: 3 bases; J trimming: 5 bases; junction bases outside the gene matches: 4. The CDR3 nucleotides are TGTGCCAGTAGTATGGGGGACAGGGCGACTGAAGCTTTCTTT. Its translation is CASSMGDRATEAFF.

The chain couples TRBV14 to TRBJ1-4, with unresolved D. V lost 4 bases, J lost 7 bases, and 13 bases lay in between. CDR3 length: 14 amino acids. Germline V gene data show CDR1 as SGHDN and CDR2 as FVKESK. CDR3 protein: CASSLDPWGEKLFF. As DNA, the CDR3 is TGTGCCAGCAGCCTGGACCCCTGGGGTGAAAAACTGTTTTTT.

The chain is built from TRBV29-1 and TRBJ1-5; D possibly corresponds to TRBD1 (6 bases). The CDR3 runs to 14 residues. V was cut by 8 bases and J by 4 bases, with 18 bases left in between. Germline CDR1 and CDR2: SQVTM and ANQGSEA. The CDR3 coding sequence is TGCAGCTATATTGAGGGTAGGGGGAATCAGCCCCAGCATTTT. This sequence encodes CSYIEGRGNQPQHF.

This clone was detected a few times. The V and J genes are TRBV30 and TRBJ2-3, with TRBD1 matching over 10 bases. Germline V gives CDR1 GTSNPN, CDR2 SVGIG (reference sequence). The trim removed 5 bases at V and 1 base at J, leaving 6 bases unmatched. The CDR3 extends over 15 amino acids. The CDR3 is CAWGGGTGGTDTQYF. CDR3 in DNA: TGTGCCTGGGGTGGTGGGACAGGGGGCACAGATACGCAGTATTTT.

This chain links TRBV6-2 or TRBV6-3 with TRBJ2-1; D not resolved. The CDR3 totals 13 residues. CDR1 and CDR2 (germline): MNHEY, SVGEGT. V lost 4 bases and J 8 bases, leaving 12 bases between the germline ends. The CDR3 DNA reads TGTGCCAGCAGTTCCGAGACGGTGTATGAGCAGTTCTTC. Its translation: CASSSETVYEQFF.

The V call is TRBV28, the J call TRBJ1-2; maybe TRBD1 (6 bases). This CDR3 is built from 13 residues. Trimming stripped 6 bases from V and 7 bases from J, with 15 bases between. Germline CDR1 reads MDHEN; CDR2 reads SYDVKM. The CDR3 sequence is CASRVQGFGGYTF. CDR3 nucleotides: TGTGCCAGCAGAGTACAGGGTTTCGGTGGCTACACCTTC.

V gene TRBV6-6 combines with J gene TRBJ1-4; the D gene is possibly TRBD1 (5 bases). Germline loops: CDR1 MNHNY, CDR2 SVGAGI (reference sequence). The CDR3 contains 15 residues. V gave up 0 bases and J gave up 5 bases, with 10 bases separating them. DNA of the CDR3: TGTGCCAGCAGTTACTCGACAGAATACAATGAAAAACTGTTTTTT. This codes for CASSYSTEYNEKLFF.

This CDR3 is CASMGSEAMNTEAFF. CDR3 DNA sequence: TGTGCCAGCATGGGCAGCGAGGCCATGAACACTGAAGCTTTCTTT. The chain couples TRBV28 to TRBJ1-1; D not resolved. Trimming stripped 7 bases from V and 0 bases from J, with 15 bases between. From germline, CDR1 is MDHEN and CDR2 SYDVKM. The CDR3 extends over 15 amino acids.

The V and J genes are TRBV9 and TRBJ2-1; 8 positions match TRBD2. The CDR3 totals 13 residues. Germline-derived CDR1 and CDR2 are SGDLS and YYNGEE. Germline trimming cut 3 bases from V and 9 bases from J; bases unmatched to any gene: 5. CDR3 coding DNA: TGTGCCAGCAGCGCAGCGGGGGTAACTGAGCAGTTCTTC. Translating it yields CASSAAGVTEQFF.

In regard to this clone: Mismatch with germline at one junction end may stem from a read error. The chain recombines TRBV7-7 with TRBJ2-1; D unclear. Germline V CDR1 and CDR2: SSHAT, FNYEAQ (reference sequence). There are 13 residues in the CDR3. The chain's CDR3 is CASSLDGYNEQFF. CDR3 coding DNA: TGTGCTAGCAGCTTAGACGGTTACAATGAGCAGTTCTTC.

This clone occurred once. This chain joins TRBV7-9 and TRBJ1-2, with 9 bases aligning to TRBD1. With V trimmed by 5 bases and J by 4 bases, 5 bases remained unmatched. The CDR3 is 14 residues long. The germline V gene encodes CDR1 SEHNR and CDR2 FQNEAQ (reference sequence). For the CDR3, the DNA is TGTGCCAGCAGCGTAGGGGGACAGGGCTATGGCTACACCTTC. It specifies CASSVGGQGYGYTF.

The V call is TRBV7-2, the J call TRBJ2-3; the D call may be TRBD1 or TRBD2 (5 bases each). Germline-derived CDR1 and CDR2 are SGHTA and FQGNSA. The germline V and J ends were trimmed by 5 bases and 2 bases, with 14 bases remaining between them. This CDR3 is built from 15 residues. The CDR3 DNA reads TGTGCCAGCAGCCAGTCAGGGACCTACACAGATACGCAGTATTTT. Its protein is CASSQSGTYTDTQYF.

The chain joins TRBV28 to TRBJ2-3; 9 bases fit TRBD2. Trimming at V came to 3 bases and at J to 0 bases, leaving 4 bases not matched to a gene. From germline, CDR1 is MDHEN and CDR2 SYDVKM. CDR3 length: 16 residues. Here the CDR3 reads CASSLGGGASTDTQYF. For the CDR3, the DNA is TGTGCCAGCAGTTTGGGCGGGGGGGCTAGCACAGATACGCAGTATTTT.

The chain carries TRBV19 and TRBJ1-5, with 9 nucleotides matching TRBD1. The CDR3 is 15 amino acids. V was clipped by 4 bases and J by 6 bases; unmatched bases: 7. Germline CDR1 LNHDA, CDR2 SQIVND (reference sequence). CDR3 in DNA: TGTGCCAGTAGTACGGGGACAGGGTGGGCTCAGCCCCAGCATTTT. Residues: CASSTGTGWAQPQHF.

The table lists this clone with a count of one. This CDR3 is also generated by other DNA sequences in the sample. The CDR3 coding sequence is TGTGCCAGCAGTTTTGGGTTCTATGGCTACACCTTC. Its translation is CASSFGFYGYTF. The rearrangement joins TRBV12-3 or TRBV12-4 to TRBJ1-2; D unresolved. With 3 bases removed from V and 4 bases from J, the gap between germline ends came to 6 bases. The CDR3 spans 12 residues.

The CDR3 here is CASRIQGLYEQYF. The CDR3, as DNA: TGTGCCAGCAGGATACAGGGGCTCTACGAGCAGTACTTC. This sequence joins TRBV6-5 and TRBJ2-7; 7 nucleotides align to TRBD1. CDR1 and CDR2 from the germline V gene are MNHEY and SVGAGI. CDR3 size: 13 residues. V dropped 6 bases and J dropped 3; count of bases not matched to a gene: 5.